The clone carrying this T cell receptor beta chain turned up a few times. Its antigen is unidentified. One end of the junction fails to match germline, which may point to a read error. The length of the CDR3 is 14 residues. The V gene's germline CDR1 is LGHNA and CDR2 YSLEER. The data were obtained in a study of cytomegalovirus exposure and HLA in healthy donors. Broader study findings: The authors later linked a missense DCLRE1C variant to TCR beta V- and J-gene trimming.

The PCR contained 60 Vbeta and 13 Jbeta primers. In the authors' methods: As a later analysis found, there were 82 million or so unique TCR beta chains, of which roughly 11 million were shared. TCRdb keeps only in-frame clones here, not all; method: immunoSEQ multiplex PCR. The DNA was the basis for D and trimming; V, J and clone size are from that table. The sample carries about 140,000 clones, around three quarters recorded once. The chain recombines TRBV4-3 with TRBJ2-7; 7 bases agree with TRBD2. This clonotype originated in a middle-aged man in good health and CMV-seronegative. Sequencing was performed on PBMCs. The CDR3 coding sequence is TGCGCCAGCAGCCGGGGGACTAACTCCGACGAGCAGTACTTC. This gives the protein CASSRGTNSDEQYF.